These T cell receptor beta chains were read from a single sample in a study of OX40 agonist ivuxolimab in advanced cancers. Here immunoSEQ multiplex PCR was the method, and the copy in TCRdb shows in-frame clones only, minus some. The sample carries roughly 86,000 clones, 75% to 95% recorded once. Sequenced here: CD4+ or CD8+ T cells sorted from blood, sampled in a trial of the OX40 agonist ivuxolimab. These receptors all come from an adult with an advanced solid tumor such as melanoma, head and neck, liver or kidney cancer. Each CDR3 is given with its conserved first and last residue. Each record gives: V gene, J gene, clone size, CDR3 protein. Size values are once, few and many counts, or a class for expanded clones, and some rows have none.

v_gene: TRBV6-1
j_gene: TRBJ2-7
abundance: -
CDR3aa: CASNGGQVSYEQYF

v_gene: TRBV4-2
j_gene: TRBJ2-3
abundance: -
CDR3aa: CASSQDGQGARGTDTQYF

v_gene: TRBV14
j_gene: TRBJ2-1
abundance: -
CDR3aa: CASSWTIRANEQFF

v_gene: TRBV5-8
j_gene: TRBJ1-2
abundance: -
CDR3aa: CASSATGAVYGYTF

v_gene: TRBV9
j_gene: TRBJ1-2
abundance: -
CDR3aa: CASSVAPDTGYTF

v_gene: TRBV5-1
j_gene: TRBJ1-2
abundance: once
CDR3aa: CASSLEGSGGSGYTF

v_gene: TRBV5-4
j_gene: TRBJ1-2
abundance: -
CDR3aa: CASSHKQGQGGYTF

v_gene: TRBV9
j_gene: TRBJ2-1
abundance: -
CDR3aa: CASSARLAGYNEQFF

v_gene: TRBV27
j_gene: TRBJ1-2
abundance: -
CDR3aa: CASRLTGTPTTGGYTF

v_gene: TRBV9
j_gene: TRBJ1-5
abundance: -
CDR3aa: CASSARGGDQPQHF

v_gene: TRBV5-4
j_gene: TRBJ2-2
abundance: -
CDR3aa: CASSWGAATTGELFF

v_gene: TRBV7-2
j_gene: TRBJ2-3
abundance: -
CDR3aa: CASSFSTDTQYF

v_gene: TRBV18
j_gene: TRBJ1-5
abundance: -
CDR3aa: CASLRDSNQPQHF

v_gene: TRBV7-9
j_gene: TRBJ2-1
abundance: -
CDR3aa: CASSLLGVFNEQFF

v_gene: TRBV28
j_gene: TRBJ1-2
abundance: -
CDR3aa: CASSPGVGVGSGGYTF

v_gene: TRBV6-1
j_gene: TRBJ2-5
abundance: -
CDR3aa: CASSAQQGGGETQYF

v_gene: TRBV7-6
j_gene: TRBJ2-2
abundance: -
CDR3aa: CASKPTSGHTGELFF

v_gene: TRBV7-5
j_gene: TRBJ2-4
abundance: -
CDR3aa: CVRSSTKEGGAKNIQYF

v_gene: TRBV10-1
j_gene: TRBJ1-5
abundance: -
CDR3aa: CASSETSNQPQHF

v_gene: TRBV10-1
j_gene: TRBJ2-2
abundance: -
CDR3aa: CASSEGTDTGELFF

v_gene: TRBV11-3
j_gene: TRBJ2-1
abundance: -
CDR3aa: CASSLGGGTYNEQFF

v_gene: TRBV4-3
j_gene: TRBJ2-2
abundance: once
CDR3aa: CASSQEEGRLTGELFF

v_gene: TRBV5-8
j_gene: TRBJ2-1
abundance: once
CDR3aa: CASSPKLAGLYNEQFF

v_gene: TRBV4-1
j_gene: TRBJ2-7
abundance: -
CDR3aa: CASSQEGGLPFYEQYF

v_gene: TRBV4-2
j_gene: TRBJ1-4
abundance: -
CDR3aa: CASSQDQGRNEKLFF

v_gene: TRBV11-2
j_gene: TRBJ1-3
abundance: -
CDR3aa: CASSGTGSGNTIYF